This is a list of T cell receptor beta chains from one sample in a study of blood T cell repertoires in COVID-19. Measured with immunoSEQ multiplex PCR; TCRdb has only the in-frame clones, and not every one. The table has 100,000 or so clones, approximately 90% seen once. Input material: peripheral blood. These receptors all come from a man aged 45-65 years with active COVID-19. CDR3s include the opening cysteine and the closing phenylalanine or tryptophan. The D gene is left open where the match is weak. Clone size is shown for a subset of rows, as once, few, many or a class of expanded clone.

j_gene,d_gene,v_gene,abundance,CDR3aa,CDR3nt
TRBJ1-4,-,TRBV6-5,-,CASSIRDIGKLFF,TGTGCCAGCAGTATCCGGGACATCGGAAAACTGTTTTTT
TRBJ1-4,-,TRBV5-1,-,CASSVGQPNEKLFF,TGCGCCAGCAGCGTCGGACAGCCTAATGAAAAACTGTTTTTT
TRBJ2-2,-,TRBV6-4,-,CASSPQGGSLAGELFF,TGTGCCAGCAGTCCGCAGGGTGGCAGTCTGGCCGGGGAGCTGTTTTTT
TRBJ2-7,TRBD2,TRBV18,-,CASSPALAGVTGEQYF,TGTGCCAGCTCACCAGCACTAGCGGGTGTCACGGGGGAGCAGTACTTC
TRBJ1-1,-,TRBV19,-,CASRSPGGSTEAFF,TGTGCCAGTAGATCGCCGGGGGGGAGCACTGAAGCTTTCTTT
TRBJ2-5,TRBD2,TRBV11-3,-,CASSLGLAGARETQYF,TGTGCCAGCAGCCTGGGTTTAGCGGGAGCTAGAGAGACCCAGTACTTC
TRBJ1-2,-,TRBV5-5,-,CASSLAGRGVGYGYTF,TGTGCCAGCAGCTTGGCGGGACGGGGGGTAGGCTATGGCTACACCTTC
TRBJ1-4,TRBD1,TRBV2,-,CASSGRQGEKLFF,TGTGCCAGCAGTGGGAGACAGGGAGAAAAACTGTTTTTT
TRBJ2-2,-,TRBV11-3,-,CASSLGVEYGELFF,TGTGCCAGCAGCTTAGGTGTCGAGTACGGGGAGCTGTTTTTT
TRBJ1-1,-,TRBV5-1,-,CASSLGGGTEAFF,TGCGCCAGCAGCTTGGGTGGAGGGACTGAAGCTTTCTTT
TRBJ1-5,-,TRBV12-3/TRBV12-4,-,CASSPNGPQPQHF,TGTGCCAGCAGTCCGAACGGTCCACAGCCCCAGCATTTT
TRBJ2-7,TRBD2,TRBV11-2,-,CASSLEVLAGEYGEQYF,TGTGCCAGCAGCTTAGAAGTCCTAGCGGGGGAGTATGGCGAGCAGTACTTC
TRBJ2-5,-,TRBV7-9,-,CASSRGEQYQETQYF,TGTGCCAGCAGCCGGGGTGAACAGTACCAAGAGACCCAGTACTTC
TRBJ2-1,-,TRBV11-2,-,CASSLERGYYNEQFF,TGTGCCAGCAGCTTAGAGCGGGGCTACTACAATGAGCAGTTCTTC
TRBJ2-3,TRBD2,TRBV30,-,CAWKLAGGTTTDTQYF,TGTGCCTGGAAACTAGCGGGAGGTACGACTACAGATACGCAGTATTTT
TRBJ2-7,-,TRBV4-1,-,CASSQVDFIGAGDYEQYF,TGCGCCAGCAGCCAAGTGGATTTTATCGGGGCAGGGGACTACGAGCAGTACTTC
TRBJ2-1,TRBD1,TRBV7-8,-,CASSVTGTGSYNEQFF,TGTGCCAGCAGCGTAACCGGGACAGGCTCCTACAATGAGCAGTTCTTC
TRBJ1-1,-,TRBV27,-,CASSLSQGLTEAFF,TGTGCCAGCAGTTTATCCCAAGGACTCACTGAAGCTTTCTTT
TRBJ2-5,-,TRBV28,-,CASSLGQQETQYF,TGTGCCAGCAGTTTAGGGCAGCAAGAGACCCAGTACTTC
TRBJ2-5,TRBD1,TRBV5-1,-,CASSLEAGGQTAQYF,TGCGCCAGCAGCTTGGAGGCAGGGGGCCAGACGGCCCAGTACTTC
TRBJ1-1,-,TRBV6-5,few,CVSQGMNTEAFF,TGTGTATCACAGGGAATGAACACTGAAGCTTTCTTT
TRBJ2-5,TRBD2,TRBV6-4,-,CAIGGTSGGDQETQYF,TGTGCCATCGGGGGCACTAGCGGGGGCGACCAAGAGACCCAGTACTTC
TRBJ2-1,-,TRBV6-5,-,CASRNRPSYEQFF,TGTGCCAGCCGTAACAGGCCGAGCTATGAGCAGTTCTTC
TRBJ2-1,TRBD2,TRBV10-2,few,CASSEQREVNEQFF,TGCGCCAGCAGTGAGCAGCGGGAGGTGAATGAGCAGTTCTTC
TRBJ1-5,-,TRBV7-9,-,CASSLGSGGGNQPQHF,TGTGCCAGCAGCTTAGGGTCCGGGGGAGGCAATCAGCCCCAGCATTTT
TRBJ1-1,-,TRBV21-1,-,CASSSRDRGSTEAFF,TGTGCCAGCAGCAGCCGGGACAGGGGTAGCACTGAAGCTTTCTTT
TRBJ2-3,-,TRBV7-9,once,CASSPTGPNTQYF,TGTGCCAGCAGCCCTACAGGGCCAAATACGCAGTATTTT
TRBJ2-1,-,TRBV19,-,CASSTSGGGYNEQFF,TGTGCCAGTAGTACTAGCGGAGGGGGGTACAATGAGCAGTTCTTC
TRBJ2-7,TRBD2,TRBV5-4,-,CASSSLAGGSRPEQYF,TGTGCCAGCAGCTCACTAGCGGGGGGCTCACGGCCCGAGCAGTACTTC
TRBJ2-1,TRBD2,TRBV5-1,-,CASSKASGSSSYNEQFF,TGCGCCAGCAGCAAAGCTAGCGGGTCGAGCTCCTACAATGAGCAGTTCTTC
TRBJ2-1,TRBD2,TRBV19,-,CASSHISGDYNEQFF,TGTGCCAGTAGTCACATTAGCGGGGATTACAATGAGCAGTTCTTC
TRBJ1-3,-,TRBV5-1,-,CASAGADGNTIYF,TGCGCCAGCGCTGGGGCAGATGGAAACACCATATATTTT
TRBJ2-1,-,TRBV7-7,once,CASSPVTYNEQFF,TGTGCCAGCAGCCCGGTGACATACAATGAGCAGTTCTTC
TRBJ1-1,-,TRBV10-3,-,CAISESGGGTEAFF,TGTGCCATCAGTGAGTCCGGGGGGGGCACTGAAGCTTTCTTT
TRBJ1-3,TRBD1,TRBV5-1,-,CASSMGQADSGNTIYF,TGCGCCAGCAGTATGGGACAGGCGGACTCTGGAAACACCATATATTTT
TRBJ2-5,-,TRBV27,-,CASSPRSGLETQYF,TGTGCCAGCAGCCCGAGGAGCGGGCTGGAGACCCAGTACTTC
TRBJ2-2,TRBD1,TRBV19,-,CASSWGQGNTGELFF,TGTGCCAGTAGTTGGGGACAGGGGAACACCGGGGAGCTGTTTTTT
TRBJ2-1,TRBD2,TRBV3-1/TRBV3-2,-,CASSQDRAGGPPYNEQFF,TGTGCCAGCAGCCAAGATAGAGCGGGAGGGCCCCCCTACAATGAGCAGTTCTTC
TRBJ1-5,-,TRBV29-1,-,CSVVGPGDQPQHF,TGCAGCGTAGTAGGGCCGGGGGATCAGCCCCAGCATTTT
TRBJ1-1,-,TRBV12-3/TRBV12-4,-,CASRPQASTEAFF,TGTGCCAGCAGGCCACAGGCCTCCACTGAAGCTTTCTTT
TRBJ2-3,TRBD2,TRBV12-3/TRBV12-4,-,CASSPGGGDTQYF,TGTGCCAGCAGCCCCGGGGGGGGAGATACGCAGTATTTT
TRBJ2-3,TRBD2,TRBV24-1,-,CATSEASGRATDTQYF,TGTGCCACCAGTGAGGCTAGCGGGAGGGCCACAGATACGCAGTATTTT
TRBJ2-1,-,TRBV12-5,-,CASGPRGRDRLTNEQFF,TGTGCTAGTGGTCCGCGAGGGAGGGACAGGCTTACGAATGAGCAGTTCTTC
TRBJ1-6,-,TRBV6-5,-,CASRKGDTRNSPLHF,TGTGCCAGCAGAAAGGGGGACACACGCAATTCACCCCTCCACTTT
TRBJ2-2,-,TRBV4-2,-,CASSQRPTGAERELFF,TGTGCCAGCAGCCAACGGCCCACGGGAGCGGAACGGGAGCTGTTTTTT
TRBJ2-1,-,TRBV19,-,CASSIGAGFNNEQFF,TGTGCCAGTAGTATAGGCGCGGGGTTTAACAATGAGCAGTTCTTC
TRBJ1-2,-,TRBV4-1,-,CASSQDGVFGYTF,TGCGCCAGCAGCCAAGATGGAGTATTTGGCTACACCTTC
TRBJ2-1,TRBD2,TRBV5-1,-,CASSLSGTNSYNEQFF,TGCGCCAGCAGCTTATCCGGGACTAACTCCTACAATGAGCAGTTCTTC
TRBJ2-7,TRBD1,TRBV5-4,-,CASSVRDRGYEQYF,TGTGCCAGCAGCGTCCGGGACAGGGGCTACGAGCAGTACTTC
TRBJ1-5,-,TRBV5-1,-,CASSLIGGVQPQHF,TGCGCCAGCAGCTTAATCGGAGGGGTTCAGCCCCAGCATTTT
TRBJ2-2,TRBD2,TRBV10-2,-,CASRGTSGAGELFF,TGCGCCAGCAGGGGGACTAGCGGGGCCGGGGAGCTGTTTTTT
TRBJ1-2,TRBD1,TRBV6-1,-,CASSEAQETGIYGYTF,TGTGCCAGCAGTGAAGCGCAGGAGACAGGGATCTATGGCTACACCTTC
TRBJ1-5,-,TRBV20-1,-,CSASQGRVNQPQHF,TGCAGTGCTAGTCAAGGGAGGGTAAATCAGCCCCAGCATTTT
TRBJ2-5,-,TRBV5-1,-,CASSLTRETQYF,TGCGCCAGCAGCTTGACTCGAGAGACCCAGTACTTC
TRBJ2-1,TRBD2,TRBV5-1,-,CASSLGSLAGVYNEQFF,TGCGCCAGCAGCTTGGGGTCGTTAGCGGGGGTCTACAATGAGCAGTTCTTC